One and the same sample provided the 22 T cell receptor beta chains below, sequenced in a study of radiation and T cells in renal cell carcinoma. Time point indicated: blood 4 weeks post-SBRT, at nephrectomy. The treatment was: 15 Gy SBRT to primary tumor, nephrectomy 4 weeks later. Clones were read by immunoSEQ multiplex PCR, and TCRdb kept only the in-frame ones, dropping some. The data hold about 62,000 clones, with about 74% observed a single time. Sequencing was performed on blood, taken from a patient whose treatment included radiotherapy and nephrectomy. The origin of the receptors is a man between 60 and 75 years old with renal cell carcinoma.

The rearrangement joins TRBV19 to TRBJ1-4; 7 bases map to TRBD1. Germline V CDR1 and CDR2: LNHDA, SQIVND (reference sequence). The CDR3 runs to 15 residues. Germline trimming cut 7 bases from V and 8 bases from J; bases unmatched to any gene: 13. Here the CDR3 reads CASTMTAGGFEKLFF. The CDR3 DNA is TGTGCCAGTACCATGACGGCAGGGGGGTTCGAAAAACTGTTTTTT.

This clone was counted a few times. The V gene is TRBV10-1, the J gene TRBJ1-1; 10 positions agree with TRBD1. The V gene's germline CDR1 is WNHNN and CDR2 SYGVQD (reference sequence). CDR3 size: 12 residues. The J segment lost 10 bases and the V segment lost 7 bases, leaving 6 bases of the junction unmatched. The CDR3 loop is CASTQTGGPAFF. The CDR3 DNA follows: TGCGCCAGCACCCAGACAGGGGGCCCAGCTTTCTTT.

The chain employs TRBV19 and TRBJ2-1, with 7 bases matching TRBD1. The CDR3 has 14 residues. CDR1 is LNHDA and CDR2 is SQIVND in the germline V gene (reference sequence). Germline trimming cut 6 bases from V and 8 bases from J; bases unmatched to any gene: 10. This chain's CDR3 is CASSLGQPTYEQFF. For the CDR3, the DNA is TGTGCCAGTAGCCTGGGACAGCCTACGTATGAGCAGTTCTTC.

The chain combines TRBV7-9 with TRBJ2-7; D not resolved. This CDR3 is built from 12 residues. With 2 bases removed from V and 6 bases from J, the gap between germline ends came to 8 bases. The germline gives CDR1 SEHNR, CDR2 FQNEAQ (reference sequence). This CDR3 is CASSLMGSEQYF. The DNA for the CDR3 is TGTGCCAGCAGCTTAATGGGATCCGAGCAGTACTTC.

This rearrangement joins TRBV19 to TRBJ2-1; either TRBD1 or TRBD2 may supply D (5 bases each). This CDR3 contains 13 residues. CDR1 is LNHDA, CDR2 SQIVND, per germline (reference sequence). V was pared by 4 bases and J by 6 bases, with 10 bases between. CDR3 nucleotide sequence: TGTGCCAGTAGTAGTCTTGGGGGCAATGAGCAGTTCTTC. This sequence encodes CASSSLGGNEQFF.

This sequence joins TRBV5-5 and TRBJ2-1; D not certain. The CDR3 sequence is 15 residues long. The germline V gene encodes CDR1 SGHKS and CDR2 YYEKEE (reference sequence). The V end lost 0 bases, the J end lost 1 base, and 8 bases lay between the germline ends. CDR3 DNA sequence: TGTGCCAGCAGCTTGGATTGGGAATCCTACAATGAGCAGTTCTTC. It translates to CASSLDWESYNEQFF. The full variable domain, with the rest looked up from reference TRBV5-5 and TRBJ2-1, is DAGVTQSPTHLIKTRGQQVTLRCSPISGHKSVSWYQQVLGQGPQFIFQYYEKEERGRGNFPDRFSARQFPNYSSELNVNALLLGDSALYLCASSLDWESYNEQFFGPGTRLTVL.

This clone has a handful of counts. The rearrangement joins TRBV30 to TRBJ1-1; no clear D. The V and J ends lost 2 bases and 1 base respectively, with 8 bases between them. The CDR3 runs 13 residues. Germline CDR1 is GTSNPN and CDR2 is SVGIG (reference sequence). The CDR3 loop reads CAWSFQANTEAFF. Here the CDR3 DNA reads TGTGCCTGGAGTTTTCAAGCGAACACTGAAGCTTTCTTT.

The chain employs TRBV10-1 and TRBJ2-3; 7 nucleotides match TRBD2. Germline CDR1 WNHNN, CDR2 SYGVQD (reference sequence). CDR3 length equals 12 residues. V shed 9 bases, J shed 0 bases, and the junction held 0 bases outside the gene matches. For the CDR3, the DNA is TGCGCCAGTAGCGGGAGCACAGATACGCAGTATTTT. Encoded protein: CASSGSTDTQYF.

The chain employs TRBV19 and TRBJ1-2; D gene unclear. Trimming pared 3 bases from V and 2 bases from J, leaving 10 bases between. The CDR3 consists of 14 residues. The germline gives CDR1 LNHDA, CDR2 SQIVND (reference sequence). CDR3 region: CASSISADNYGYTF. The CDR3 DNA reads as TGTGCCAGTAGTATTTCGGCAGACAACTATGGCTACACCTTC.

For the CDR3, the DNA is TGTGCCAGCAGCGTACTAGCGACGGCTCGATTGTACCAAGAGACCCAGTACTTC. Translated, it gives CASSVLATARLYQETQYF. The chain is built from TRBV9 and TRBJ2-5; D might be TRBD2 (6 bases). Trimming cost V 1 base and J 0 bases, with 19 bases left between them. Germline values: CDR1 SGDLS, CDR2 YYNGEE. The CDR3 loop spans 18 amino acids.

The CDR3 nucleotides are TGTGCCTGGAGGGGAGGAACCAGGGGCTCTGGAAACACCATATATTTT. It codes for CAWRGGTRGSGNTIYF. The gene calls are TRBV30 and TRBJ1-3; possibly TRBD1 for D (6 bases). Trimming stripped 3 bases from V and 0 bases from J, with 15 bases between. CDR1 is GTSNPN and CDR2 is SVGIG in the germline V gene (reference sequence). This CDR3 contains 16 residues.

In DNA, the CDR3 is TGTGCCAGCAGCATAGGATATAATTCACCCCTCCACTTT. It yields the protein CASSIGYNSPLHF. The chain uses TRBV7-2 and TRBJ1-6; D not certain. Germline lookup yields CDR1 SGHTA and CDR2 FQGNSA. The CDR3 contains 13 residues. V was pared by 5 bases and J by 4 bases, with 6 bases between.

This clone was observed a handful of times. The chain links TRBV4-3 to TRBJ2-3; 10 bases match TRBD1. The CDR3 totals 16 residues. Trimming cost V 0 bases and J 7 bases; bases outside gene matches: 7. Germline V gene data show CDR1 as LGHNA and CDR2 as YSLEER. The CDR3 loop is CASSQDLGQGSYTQYF. The CDR3 DNA reads as TGCGCCAGCAGCCAAGACTTGGGACAGGGGTCTTATACGCAGTATTTT.

J is TRBJ2-1 and V is TRBV10-2; TRBD2 matches 9 bases. The CDR3 is made up of 13 amino acids. Germline CDR1 reads WSHSY; CDR2 reads SAAADI. Trimming at V came to 6 bases and at J to 3 bases, leaving 0 bases not matched to a gene. The CDR3 region has the DNA TGCGCCAGCAGGCGGGAGGGCTACAATGAGCAGTTCTTC. As protein: CASRREGYNEQFF.

This clone has more than one count but fewer than ten. CDR3 sequence: CASSMGSYTEAFF. DNA for the CDR3: TGTGCCAGTAGTATGGGATCGTACACTGAAGCTTTCTTT. The chain combines TRBV19 with TRBJ1-1; D gene unclear. Deletions cut 3 bases from V and 3 bases from J, with 8 bases between. CDR1 and CDR2 (germline): LNHDA, SQIVND (reference sequence). The CDR3 loop spans 13 amino acids.

CDR3 amino acids: CSVEERGGAIYTF. The CDR3 nucleotides read TGCAGCGTTGAAGAGCGCGGGGGCGCGATTTACACCTTC. The chain has TRBV29-1 and TRBJ1-2, with D possibly being TRBD1 (6 bases). The CDR3 spans 13 residues. V lost 0 bases and J lost 11, with 16 bases in between. Germline V gene lookup returns CDR1 SQVTM and CDR2 ANQGSEA.

The genes are TRBV11-2 and TRBJ2-7; TRBD1 might be the D (6 bases). Trimming cost V 2 bases and J 0 bases, with 8 bases left between them. Germline CDR1 and CDR2: SGHAT and FQNNGV. This CDR3 region has 14 residues. For the CDR3, the DNA is TGTGCCAGCAGCTTAACAGGGAGCTCCTACGAGCAGTACGTC. The encoded protein is CASSLTGSSYEQYV.

The rearrangement joins TRBV18 to TRBJ1-6, with 7 nucleotides matching TRBD1. The CDR3 consists of 16 residues. V lost 6 bases and J lost 4; bases outside the gene matches: 9. The germline CDR1 and CDR2 sequences are KGHSH and LQKENI. CDR3 nucleotide sequence: TGTGCCAGCTCCCTCGGACAGGAGCTGTATAATTCACCCCTCCACTTT. Protein: CASSLGQELYNSPLHF.

This chain uses TRBV7-3 with TRBJ2-1; perhaps TRBD2 as D (6 bases). The V gene's germline CDR1 is SGHTA and CDR2 FQGTGA. The ends were cut back, 2 bases at V and 8 bases at J, with 13 bases in the middle. The CDR3 consists of 14 residues. The CDR3 region has the DNA TGTGCCAGCAGCTTAGGCGGGAACGGCGATGAGCAGTTCTTC. The encoded protein is CASSLGGNGDEQFF.

As DNA, the CDR3 is TGTGCCAGCCGACAGGAAGGGGGCCTAGAGACCCAGTACTTC. Translating it yields CASRQEGGLETQYF. This chain connects TRBV27 to TRBJ2-5; 7 bases are a match to TRBD1. Trimming removed 8 bases from V and 4 bases from J; junction bases left unmatched: 10. The CDR3 sequence is 14 residues long. Looked up from germline, CDR1 is MNHEY and CDR2 is SMNVEV (reference sequence).

The V call is TRBV6-6, the J call TRBJ1-4, with D unresolved. Trimming took off 7 bases at V and 0 bases at J, with 9 bases between the two ends. This CDR3 spans 14 amino acids. Germline V gene lookup returns CDR1 MNHNY and CDR2 SVGAGI (reference sequence). Written as DNA, the CDR3 is TGTGCCAGCACCCTCACCGCAACTAATGAAAAACTGTTTTTT. Protein product: CASTLTATNEKLFF.

V and J are TRBV23-1 and TRBJ1-4; weak D call: TRBD1 (6 bases). TRBV23-1 is annotated as an ORF whose role is uncertain. Trimming stripped 2 bases from V and 7 bases from J, with 17 bases between. The CDR3 has 16 amino acids. As DNA, the CDR3 is TGCGCCAGCAGTCAACCCGACAGGTATCTGGGTGAAAAACTGTTTTTT. This sequence encodes CASSQPDRYLGEKLFF.